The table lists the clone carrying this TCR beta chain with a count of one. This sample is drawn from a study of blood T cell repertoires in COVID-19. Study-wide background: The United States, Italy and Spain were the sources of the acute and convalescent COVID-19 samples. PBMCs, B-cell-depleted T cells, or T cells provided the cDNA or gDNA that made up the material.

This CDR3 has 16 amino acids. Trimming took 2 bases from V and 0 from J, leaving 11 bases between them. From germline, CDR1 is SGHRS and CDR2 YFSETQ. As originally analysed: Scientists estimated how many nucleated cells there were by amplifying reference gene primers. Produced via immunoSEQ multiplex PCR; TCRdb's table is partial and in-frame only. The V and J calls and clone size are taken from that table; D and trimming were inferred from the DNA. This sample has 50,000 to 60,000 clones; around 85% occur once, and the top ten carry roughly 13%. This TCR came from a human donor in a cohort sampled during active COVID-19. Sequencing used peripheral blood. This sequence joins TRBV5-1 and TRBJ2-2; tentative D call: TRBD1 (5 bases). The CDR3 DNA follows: TGCGCCAGCAGCTTAATGACAGCCCCGAACACCGGGGAGCTGTTTTTT. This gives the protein CASSLMTAPNTGELFF.